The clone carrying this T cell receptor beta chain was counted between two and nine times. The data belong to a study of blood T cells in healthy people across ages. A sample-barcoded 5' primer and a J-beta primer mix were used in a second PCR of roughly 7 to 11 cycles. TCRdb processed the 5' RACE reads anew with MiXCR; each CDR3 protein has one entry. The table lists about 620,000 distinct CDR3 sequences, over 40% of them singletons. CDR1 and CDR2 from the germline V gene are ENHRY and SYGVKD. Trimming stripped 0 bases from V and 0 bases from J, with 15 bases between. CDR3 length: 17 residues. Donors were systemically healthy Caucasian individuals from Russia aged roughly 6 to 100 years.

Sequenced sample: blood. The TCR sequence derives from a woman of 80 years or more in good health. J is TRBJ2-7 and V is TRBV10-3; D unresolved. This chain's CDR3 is CAISESKRSSASYEQYF. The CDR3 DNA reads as TGTGCCATCAGTGAGTCAAAGCGCAGCAGCGCCTCCTACGAGCAGTACTTC.